A single T cell receptor beta chain is shown here with its context. Some clones are missing from TCRdb's copy, which holds only in-frame ones; the method was immunoSEQ multiplex PCR. The table has more than 95,000 clones, approximately 80% seen once. This entry comes from a study of blood T cell repertoires in COVID-19. The CDR3 runs 14 residues. V dropped 4 bases and J dropped 4; count of bases not matched to a gene: 7. Germline V gene data show CDR1 as SGHDT and CDR2 as YYEEEE. This TCR came from a human donor in a cohort sampled during active COVID-19. The sequenced material came from peripheral blood. The genes are TRBV5-6 and TRBJ2-7; 8 bases align to TRBD1. In DNA form, the CDR3 reads TGTGCCAGCAGCCGGACAGGGCTGAGTTACGAGCAGTACTTC. It encodes CASSRTGLSYEQYF.